This T cell receptor beta chain was found in a study of blood T cell repertoires in COVID-19. In the original processing: Counts of nucleated cells, estimated from reference gene primer amplification, were obtained. Repertoires were generated with immunoSEQ multiplex PCR, while TCRdb's copy carries only in-frame clones and drops some. V, J and clone size reflect that table, while D and trimming were determined from the DNA. The data hold under 150,000 clones, with roughly three quarters observed a single time. This CDR3 has 16 residues. Germline V gene sequence: CDR1 SGHTA, CDR2 FQGTGA. J gave up 7 bases and V 5 bases, and 8 bases lay outside the gene matches. This clone occurred once.

The V gene is TRBV7-3, the J gene TRBJ2-1, with 13 bases matching TRBD2. This clonotype was obtained from a woman older than 75 with acute or convalescent COVID-19. The specimen was peripheral blood. DNA of the CDR3: TGTGCCAGCAGCGTCCAACTAGCGGGAGGGAGAAATGAGCAGTTCTTC. It encodes CASSVQLAGGRNEQFF. The full variable domain, with the rest looked up from reference TRBV7-3 and TRBJ2-1, is GAGVSQTPSNKVTEKGKYVELRCDPISGHTALYWYRQSLGQGPEFLIYFQGTGAADDSGLPNDRFFAVRPEGSVSTLKIQRTERGDSAVYLCASSVQLAGGRNEQFFGPGTRLTVL.